Below are 31 T cell receptor beta chains sequenced from a single sample in a study of blood T cell repertoires in COVID-19. TCRdb's copy holds only in-frame clones and misses some; the assay was immunoSEQ multiplex PCR. The data hold fewer than 300,000 clones, with about 68% observed a single time. Sequencing was performed on peripheral blood. The source of these receptors is a woman aged 80 or over with acute or convalescent COVID-19.

The chain has TRBV20-1 and TRBJ2-1; 10 positions match TRBD2. CDR1 DFQATT and CDR2 SNEGSKA come from the germline V gene (reference sequence). The trim removed 3 bases at V and 9 bases at J, leaving 14 bases unmatched. The CDR3 length is 16 residues. The CDR3 protein is CSASRLGLAIRGEQFF. DNA of the CDR3: TGCAGTGCTAGTCGTCTGGGACTAGCGATCCGCGGTGAGCAGTTCTTC.

The table lists this clone with a count of one. The chain combines TRBV6-6 with TRBJ2-3; 7 positions match TRBD2. V lost 5 bases to trimming and J lost 4 bases; unmatched junction nucleotides: 3. From germline, CDR1 is MNHNY and CDR2 SVGAGI (reference sequence). CDR3 length: 13 amino acids. The DNA for the CDR3 is TGTGCCAGCAGTCCCGCGGGGGCAGATACGCAGTATTTT. Translating it yields CASSPAGADTQYF.

This chain uses TRBV6-5 with TRBJ2-5, with D possibly matching TRBD2 (7 bases). V was clipped by 2 bases and J by 1 base, with 11 bases between them. Germline CDR1 is MNHEY and CDR2 is SVGAGI. CDR3 length: 15 amino acids. CDR3 nucleotides: TGTGCCAGCAGTTACAGTGGGGGGGCCCAAGAGACCCAGTACTTC. This codes for CASSYSGGAQETQYF.

The gene calls are TRBV10-1 and TRBJ1-6; 9 bases are a match to TRBD1. CDR3 length: 13 residues. V shed 4 bases and J 10 bases; nucleotides not matched to a gene: 2. Looked up from germline, CDR1 is WNHNN and CDR2 is SYGVQD (reference sequence). CDR3 amino acids: CASSGQGVSPLHF. CDR3 DNA: TGCGCCAGCAGTGGACAGGGGGTCTCACCCCTCCACTTT.

The chain couples TRBV4-1 to TRBJ1-5; TRBD1 is a possible D gene (6 bases). Germline CDR1 MGHRA, CDR2 YSYEKL. The CDR3 covers 16 residues. The V and J ends lost 4 bases and 6 bases respectively, with 19 bases between them. CDR3 sequence reads: CASSPQGLVRRQPQHF. Written as DNA, the CDR3 is TGCGCCAGCAGCCCCCAGGGGTTAGTTCGGCGTCAGCCCCAGCATTTT.

This clone was seen a handful of times. The V call is TRBV7-9, the J call TRBJ1-4; 9 nucleotides match TRBD1. The J segment lost 6 bases and the V segment lost 5 bases, leaving 10 bases of the junction unmatched. This CDR3 region has 16 residues. Germline-derived CDR1 and CDR2 are SEHNR and FQNEAQ (reference sequence). CDR3 loop: CASSDKPGQGYEKLFF. CDR3 nucleotide sequence: TGTGCCAGCAGCGATAAACCGGGACAGGGATATGAAAAACTGTTTTTT.

This CDR3 is CATSRQRVGGADNSPLHF. The CDR3 DNA reads TGTGCCACCAGCAGACAAAGGGTTGGGGGGGCGGATAATTCACCCCTCCACTTT. This chain uses TRBV15 with TRBJ1-6, with D tentatively TRBD1 (6 bases). Trimming cost V 2 bases and J 5 bases, with 19 bases left between them. This CDR3 has 18 amino acids. Germline assignment: CDR1 LNHNV and CDR2 YYDKDF (reference sequence).

This clone was observed once. CDR3 DNA sequence: TGCGCCAGCAGAGGGGCGCCCGACGTGAATACGCAGTATTTT. Translation: CASRGAPDVNTQYF. V is TRBV5-1 and J is TRBJ2-3; tentatively, D is TRBD1 (5 bases). The CDR3 runs to 14 residues. Germline V gene sequence: CDR1 SGHRS, CDR2 YFSETQ. Between the trimmed V and J ends, which lost 5 bases and 7 bases, there was a span of 17 bases.

This clone was counted a few times. The gene calls are TRBV21-1 and TRBJ2-7; the listed D gene, TRBD2, was not tested against the DNA. TRBV21-1 is flagged as a pseudogene. The CDR3 runs to 16 residues. The CDR3 loop reads CASSKELWSRSYEQYF. For the CDR3, the DNA is TGTGCCAGCAGCAAAGAACTTTGGAGCCGATCCTACGAGCAGTACTTC.

The chain carries TRBV6-5 and TRBJ2-5; 7 bases match TRBD1. V shed 6 bases and J 0 bases; nucleotides not matched to a gene: 7. Germline lookup yields CDR1 MNHEY and CDR2 SVGAGI. The CDR3 is 15 residues long. In DNA, the CDR3 is TGTGCCAGCAGACTGGACAGGACCAACCAAGAGACCCAGTACTTC. Translating gives CASRLDRTNQETQYF.

The V call is TRBV19, the J call TRBJ2-2, with D perhaps TRBD2 (5 bases). CDR1 LNHDA and CDR2 SQIVND come from the germline V gene (reference sequence). The CDR3 loop spans 15 amino acids. The ends were cut back, 1 base at V and 5 bases at J, with 11 bases in the middle. The CDR3 sequence is CASSIGSAGTGELFF. As DNA, the CDR3 is TGTGCCAGTAGTATAGGGTCTGCGGGTACCGGGGAGCTGTTTTTT.

This clone has a handful of counts. The rearrangement links TRBV19 to TRBJ2-3; TRBD2 matches 7 bases. The V gene's germline CDR1 is LNHDA and CDR2 SQIVND (reference sequence). The CDR3 totals 18 residues. J lost 1 base, V lost 4 bases, and 14 bases had no gene match. The CDR3: CASSSPSGAGERTDTQYF. CDR3 DNA sequence: TGTGCCAGTAGTAGCCCGAGCGGGGCGGGGGAACGCACAGATACGCAGTATTTT.

The rearrangement links TRBV5-1 to TRBJ2-3; D unresolved. CDR1 is SGHRS and CDR2 is YFSETQ in the germline V gene. This CDR3 contains 13 residues. Trimming took 0 bases from V and 8 from J, leaving 10 bases between them. The CDR3 bases are TGCGCCAGCAGCTTGGCCGGTTGGAGTACGCAGTATTTT. This gives the protein CASSLAGWSTQYF.

This rearrangement joins TRBV19 to TRBJ1-2; the match to TRBD1 covers 7 bases. The CDR3 loop spans 14 amino acids. Germline lookup yields CDR1 LNHDA and CDR2 SQIVND (reference sequence). V trimming: 4 bases; J trimming: 5 bases; junction bases outside the gene matches: 7. The CDR3 nucleotides read TGTGCCAGTAGTACATGGACAGGAAAATATGGCTACACCTTC. It specifies CASSTWTGKYGYTF.

CDR3 amino acids: CASNIPGTAGNTIYF. CDR3 nucleotides: TGTGCCAGTAACATTCCCGGGACAGCTGGAAACACCATATATTTT. This rearrangement joins TRBV19 to TRBJ1-3; 7 bases are a match to TRBD1. The CDR3 loop spans 15 amino acids. Germline V CDR1 and CDR2: LNHDA, SQIVND (reference sequence). Unmatched junction bases numbered 8, after V lost 7 bases and J lost 2 bases. The full variable domain, its missing parts supplied by reference TRBV19 and TRBJ1-3, is DGGITQSPKYLFRKEGQNVTLSCEQNLNHDAMYWYRQDPGQGLRLIYYSQIVNDFQKGDIAEGYSVSREKKESFPLTVTSAQKNPTAFYLCASNIPGTAGNTIYFGEGSWLTVV.

This chain connects TRBV2 to TRBJ1-2; 7 nucleotides line up with TRBD1. V lost 4 bases and J lost 4; bases outside the gene matches: 9. CDR3 length: 15 residues. CDR1 and CDR2 from the germline V gene are SNHLY and FYNNEI. DNA of the CDR3: TGTGCCAGCAGTGGACCAAGACAGGGAAGCTATGGCTACACCTTC. This encodes CASSGPRQGSYGYTF.

This clone was recorded a few times. The chain has TRBV21-1 and TRBJ2-7; the table's D call of TRBD2 was not tested on the DNA. TRBV21-1 is a pseudogene locus. The CDR3 has 16 amino acids. CDR3 coding DNA: TGTGCCAGCAGCACTCCGTGGACGGACTTAACCTACGAGCAGTACTTC. Encoded protein: CASSTPWTDLTYEQYF.

V usage is TRBV20-1 and J usage is TRBJ1-2; D unresolved. CDR1 and CDR2 (germline): DFQATT, SNEGSKA (reference sequence). The CDR3 is 11 amino acids. Trimming took off 5 bases at V and 6 bases at J, with 10 bases between the two ends. CDR3 region: CSAASLDGYTF. The CDR3 DNA reads TGCAGTGCTGCGTCCCTTGATGGCTACACCTTC.

The V gene is TRBV6-5, the J gene TRBJ2-7; D unresolved. The CDR3 runs to 13 residues. Trimming removed 8 bases at V and 4 bases at J, with 15 bases between. CDR1 and CDR2 from the germline V gene are MNHEY and SVGAGI. CDR3 protein: CASVAASPYEQYF. The CDR3 DNA follows: TGTGCCAGCGTCGCGGCGAGCCCTTACGAGCAGTACTTC.

The V gene is TRBV6-6, the J gene TRBJ2-3; D perhaps matches TRBD1 (6 bases). Germline CDR1 reads MNHNY; CDR2 reads SVGAGI (reference sequence). This CDR3 has 15 amino acids. V shed 4 bases and J shed 6 bases, with 17 bases lying between them. The CDR3: CASSSVSGAVDTQYF. The CDR3 DNA is TGTGCCAGCAGTTCAGTGTCAGGGGCGGTGGATACGCAGTATTTT.

V gene TRBV27 combines with J gene TRBJ1-5; TRBD1 is a possible D gene (5 bases). Germline assignment: CDR1 MNHEY and CDR2 SMNVEV (reference sequence). With 5 bases removed from V and 0 bases from J, the gap between germline ends came to 23 bases. The CDR3 covers 19 residues. CDR3: CASSITGPRGPHSNQPQHF. The CDR3 DNA follows: TGTGCCAGCAGTATAACAGGCCCTAGGGGCCCCCATAGCAATCAGCCCCAGCATTTT.

The rearrangement links TRBV6-6 to TRBJ1-5, with D possibly being TRBD1 (6 bases). The CDR3 runs to 15 residues. Deletions cut 6 bases from V and 2 bases from J, with 14 bases between. From germline, CDR1 is MNHNY and CDR2 SVGAGI (reference sequence). The CDR3 sequence is CASRHGQIGNQPQHF. CDR3 coding DNA: TGTGCCAGCAGACACGGACAGATTGGCAATCAGCCCCAGCATTTT.

The gene calls are TRBV12-5 and TRBJ1-2, with TRBD1 matching 7 bases. The germline gives CDR1 LGHNT, CDR2 FRNRAP. Trimming at V came to 4 bases and at J to 7 bases, leaving 9 bases not matched to a gene. The CDR3 runs to 14 residues. Written as DNA, the CDR3 is TGTGCTAGTGGTTCCCCCGACAGGGTCAGTGGCTACACCTTC. Amino acid sequence: CASGSPDRVSGYTF.

V and J are TRBV29-1 and TRBJ2-1, with D tentatively TRBD2 (5 bases). The CDR3 runs to 13 residues. Germline V gene sequence: CDR1 SQVTM, CDR2 ANQGSEA. Trimming pared 4 bases from V and 1 base from J, leaving 8 bases between. The CDR3 coding sequence is TGCAGCGTTGCTAGCAGATCCTACAATGAGCAGTTCTTC. This sequence encodes CSVASRSYNEQFF.

The chain couples TRBV3-1 (or the pseudogene TRBV3-2) to TRBJ2-1, with 7 bases aligning to TRBD2. The CDR3 covers 13 residues. Germline V gene data show CDR1 as LGHDT and CDR2 as YNNKEL (reference sequence). Losses at the gene ends were 5 bases for V and 7 bases for J; bases not matched to a gene: 5. CDR3 loop: CASSVGLGNEQFF. The CDR3 DNA reads as TGTGCCAGCAGCGTCGGACTAGGGAATGAGCAGTTCTTC.

CDR3 DNA sequence: TGTGCCAGCGCCCTTAGACAGGGGAAGAATCAGCCCCAGCATTTT. This sequence encodes CASALRQGKNQPQHF. V is TRBV5-8 and J is TRBJ1-5; 8 bases match TRBD1. The length of the CDR3 is 15 residues. The V segment lost 7 bases and the J segment 4 bases; nucleotides outside the gene matches: 10. From germline, CDR1 is SGHTS and CDR2 YDEGEE.

This chain connects TRBV6-5 to TRBJ2-2; weak D call: TRBD1 (6 bases). CDR1 MNHEY and CDR2 SVGAGI come from the germline V gene. V lost 0 bases, J lost 1 base, and 9 bases lay in between. The CDR3 runs 16 residues. In nucleotides, the CDR3 is TGTGCCAGCAGTTACTCACCGGGACAGAACACCGGGGAGCTGTTTTTT. This codes for CASSYSPGQNTGELFF.

The chain uses TRBV2 and TRBJ1-4, with TRBD1 as a possible D gene (5 bases). The CDR3 sequence is 14 residues long. The germline V gene encodes CDR1 SNHLY and CDR2 FYNNEI. V was shortened by 5 bases and J by 6 bases, with 13 bases between the two germline ends. Here the CDR3 DNA reads TGTGCCAGCAGTAAAGGGGCGTTAGATGAAAAACTGTTTTTT. Translating gives CASSKGALDEKLFF.

The chain has TRBV10-1 and TRBJ1-1; 8 nucleotides line up with TRBD1. Germline-derived CDR1 and CDR2 are WNHNN and SYGVQD (reference sequence). J lost 1 base, V lost 6 bases, and 4 bases had no gene match. The CDR3 is 14 residues long. CDR3 nucleotide sequence: TGCGCCAGCAGATCCGGGACAGGGAACACTGAAGCTTTCTTT. Protein: CASRSGTGNTEAFF.

This clone has only a few counts. V is TRBV19 and J is TRBJ1-5; 11 bases match TRBD1. This CDR3 region has 15 residues. J gave up 7 bases and V 3 bases, and 5 bases lay outside the gene matches. Looked up from germline, CDR1 is LNHDA and CDR2 is SQIVND (reference sequence). This CDR3 is CASSMGTGGFQPQHF. In DNA, the CDR3 is TGTGCCAGTAGTATGGGGACAGGGGGTTTCCAGCCCCAGCATTTT.

CDR3 nucleotide sequence: TGTGCCATCACTAAGGACACAAACTATGGCTACACCTTC. Its protein product is CAITKDTNYGYTF. The V and J genes are TRBV10-3 and TRBJ1-2; D may be TRBD1 (5 bases). This CDR3 has 13 residues. Germline lookup yields CDR1 ENHRY and CDR2 SYGVKD. V gave up 7 bases and J gave up 2 bases, with 11 bases separating them.